These T cell receptor beta chains were read from a single sample in a study of T-cell reconstitution after alpha-beta-depleted transplantation in children. A single record per CDR3 protein comes from TCRdb applying MiXCR to the PCR reads. Counted here are 450,000 to 600,000 distinct CDR3 sequences, less than 35% occurring once; the ten biggest clones make up around 2.5%. Here the sequenced sample was PBMCs from the stem cell graft donor, taken from the stem cell graft. All receptors derive from a human donor who donated a stem cell graft to a child with aplastic anemia. CDR3s include the opening cysteine and the closing phenylalanine or tryptophan. D genes are given only for firm matches. Size is stated for part of the rows, as once, few or many counts, or as a class when the clone is expanded.

v_call: TRBV19
d_call: .
j_call: TRBJ2-6
clone_size: .
cdr3_length: 15
cdr3_aa: CASCLLGAGANVLTF
cdr3_nt: TGTGCCAGCTGTCTCTTGGGGGCCGGGGCCAACGTCCTGACTTTC

v_call: TRBV9
d_call: TRBD2
j_call: TRBJ2-1
clone_size: .
cdr3_length: 16
cdr3_aa: CASSVAYGRSIYEHFF
cdr3_nt: TGTGCCAGCAGCGTAGCTTACGGGAGGTCGATCTATGAGCATTTCTTC

v_call: TRBV6-4
d_call: .
j_call: TRBJ2-1
clone_size: few
cdr3_length: 11
cdr3_aa: CASYGWNEQFF
cdr3_nt: TGTGCCAGCTATGGGTGGAATGAGCAGTTCTTC

v_call: TRBV7-3
d_call: .
j_call: TRBJ2-1
clone_size: few
cdr3_length: 15
cdr3_aa: CASSPFPGPAREQFF
cdr3_nt: TGTGCCAGCAGCCCATTCCCGGGACCTGCTAGAGAGCAGTTCTTC

v_call: TRBV12-3/TRBV12-4
d_call: TRBD2
j_call: TRBJ2-3
clone_size: .
cdr3_length: 16
cdr3_aa: CASSGGLAGAADTQYF
cdr3_nt: TGTGCCAGCAGCGGAGGACTAGCGGGAGCCGCAGATACGCAGTATTTT

v_call: TRBV10-1
d_call: .
j_call: TRBJ2-3
clone_size: few
cdr3_length: 14
cdr3_aa: CASSVGQQGDTQYF
cdr3_nt: TGCGCCAGCAGTGTGGGCCAACAGGGAGATACGCAGTATTTT

v_call: TRBV14
d_call: TRBD1
j_call: TRBJ1-4
clone_size: .
cdr3_length: 18
cdr3_aa: CASSPGTGAFATNEKLFF
cdr3_nt: TGTGCCAGCAGCCCCGGGACAGGGGCGTTTGCAACTAATGAAAAACTGTTTTTT

v_call: TRBV4-3
d_call: .
j_call: TRBJ2-1
clone_size: .
cdr3_length: 13
cdr3_aa: CASSQDIRQEQFF
cdr3_nt: TGCGCCAGCAGCCAAGATATAAGGCAGGAGCAGTTCTTC

v_call: TRBV10-2
d_call: .
j_call: TRBJ2-7
clone_size: .
cdr3_length: 14
cdr3_aa: CATRGGELTYEQYF
cdr3_nt: TGCGCCACAAGGGGGGGGGAGCTAACCTACGAGCAGTACTTC

v_call: TRBV7-8
d_call: .
j_call: TRBJ1-2
clone_size: .
cdr3_length: 15
cdr3_aa: CASSSTSGGNYGYTF
cdr3_nt: TGTGCCAGCAGCTCAACTTCAGGCGGGAACTATGGCTACACCTTC

v_call: TRBV4-3
d_call: .
j_call: TRBJ1-1
clone_size: .
cdr3_length: 13
cdr3_aa: CASSPNLASYAFF
cdr3_nt: TGCGCCAGCAGCCCGAATCTAGCATCTTACGCTTTCTTT

v_call: TRBV30
d_call: TRBD2
j_call: TRBJ2-3
clone_size: few
cdr3_length: 14
cdr3_aa: CAWSRLAGGDTQYF
cdr3_nt: TGTGCCTGGAGTAGGCTAGCGGGAGGGGATACGCAGTATTTT

v_call: TRBV20-1
d_call: .
j_call: TRBJ2-2
clone_size: few
cdr3_length: 16
cdr3_aa: CSARLRDISNTGELFF
cdr3_nt: TGCAGTGCTAGACTCCGGGACATATCGAACACCGGGGAGCTGTTTTTT

v_call: TRBV20-1
d_call: .
j_call: TRBJ2-5
clone_size: .
cdr3_length: 12
cdr3_aa: CSAGRDQETQYF
cdr3_nt: TGCAGTGCCGGCCGGGATCAAGAGACCCAGTACTTC

v_call: TRBV7-2
d_call: .
j_call: TRBJ1-1
clone_size: few
cdr3_length: 14
cdr3_aa: CASSLGREHTEAFF
cdr3_nt: TGTGCCAGCAGCCTCGGCAGGGAGCACACTGAAGCTTTCTTT

v_call: TRBV4-2
d_call: TRBD1
j_call: TRBJ1-4
clone_size: .
cdr3_length: 15
cdr3_aa: CASSQETGVNEKLFF
cdr3_nt: TGTGCCAGCAGCCAAGAGACAGGGGTAAATGAAAAACTGTTTTTT

v_call: TRBV4-1
d_call: .
j_call: TRBJ1-2
clone_size: .
cdr3_length: 15
cdr3_aa: CASSQEPTANYGYTF
cdr3_nt: TGCGCCAGCAGCCAAGAACCGACAGCGAACTATGGCTACACCTTC

v_call: TRBV18
d_call: .
j_call: TRBJ1-1
clone_size: .
cdr3_length: 14
cdr3_aa: CASSPEGQSAEAFF
cdr3_nt: TGTGCCAGCTCACCCGAGGGACAATCCGCTGAAGCTTTCTTT

v_call: TRBV6-5
d_call: .
j_call: TRBJ1-4
clone_size: .
cdr3_length: 13
cdr3_aa: CASSYSKGEKLFF
cdr3_nt: TGTGCCAGCAGTTACTCGAAGGGGGAAAAACTGTTTTTT

v_call: TRBV6-1
d_call: TRBD1
j_call: TRBJ2-6
clone_size: .
cdr3_length: 16
cdr3_aa: CASSHLQGVGANVLTF
cdr3_nt: TGTGCCAGCAGTCATCTGCAGGGGGTTGGGGCCAACGTCCTGACTTTC

v_call: TRBV29-1
d_call: .
j_call: TRBJ1-2
clone_size: .
cdr3_length: 12
cdr3_aa: CSVEDRTYGYTF
cdr3_nt: TGCAGCGTTGAAGACAGAACCTATGGCTACACCTTC